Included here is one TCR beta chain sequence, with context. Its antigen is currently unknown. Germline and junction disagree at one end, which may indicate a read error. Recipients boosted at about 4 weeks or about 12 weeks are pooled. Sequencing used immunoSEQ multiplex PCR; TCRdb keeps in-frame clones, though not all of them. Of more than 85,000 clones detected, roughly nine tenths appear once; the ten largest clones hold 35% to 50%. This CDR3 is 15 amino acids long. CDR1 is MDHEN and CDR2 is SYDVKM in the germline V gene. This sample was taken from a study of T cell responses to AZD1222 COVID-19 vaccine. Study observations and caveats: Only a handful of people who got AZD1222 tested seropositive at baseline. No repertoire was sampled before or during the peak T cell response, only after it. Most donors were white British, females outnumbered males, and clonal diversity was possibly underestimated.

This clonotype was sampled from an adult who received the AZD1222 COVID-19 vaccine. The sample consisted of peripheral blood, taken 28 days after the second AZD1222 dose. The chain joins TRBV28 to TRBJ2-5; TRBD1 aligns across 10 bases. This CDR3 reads CASSFSGTGVEIQYF. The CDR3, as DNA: TGTGCCAGCAGTTTCTCCGGGACAGGGGTTGAGATCCAGTACTTC.